One TCR beta chain is described in this entry. This sample was taken from a study of cytomegalovirus exposure and HLA in healthy donors. V was clipped by 8 bases and J by 8 bases, with 21 bases between them. The CDR3 consists of 15 residues. Germline lookup yields CDR1 SNHLY and CDR2 FYNNEI. Researchers ran the PCR with 60 Vbeta and 13 Jbeta primers. Sequencing was performed with immunoSEQ multiplex PCR; in TCRdb, only in-frame clones are kept and a portion is missing. The top ten hold under 8% of the sample, which has some 150,000 clones, 82% seen once. The sample taken for sequencing was PBMCs. The source of this sequence is a woman in her forties or fifties in good health and CMV-seropositive. The rearrangement links TRBV2 to TRBJ1-4; D not resolved. The CDR3 coding sequence is TGTGCCAGCCAACGCAGCCGGCTGGGCCGGGAAAAACTGTTTTTT. Protein product: CASQRSRLGREKLFF.